This passage covers 27 T cell receptor beta chains from one sample sequenced in a study of blood T cell repertoires in COVID-19. Some clones are missing from TCRdb's copy, which holds only in-frame ones; the method was immunoSEQ multiplex PCR. The sample shows about 140,000 clones, approximately 80% of them seen only once. The sample comprised PBMCs or T cells enriched from blood (not recorded which). Every receptor here comes from a young woman who had been exposed to COVID-19.

The V call is TRBV7-2, the J call TRBJ1-1; 9 bases are a match to TRBD1. Germline V gene lookup returns CDR1 SGHTA and CDR2 FQGNSA. The CDR3 totals 15 residues. Germline trimming cut 4 bases from V and 5 bases from J; bases unmatched to any gene: 8. In nucleotides, the CDR3 is TGTGCCAGCAGCTCACAGGGGGCGCTGGGAACTGAAGCTTTCTTT. Its translation is CASSSQGALGTEAFF.

This chain links TRBV7-8 with TRBJ2-1, with D possibly TRBD2 on 6 matching bases. CDR3 length equals 18 residues. The germline gives CDR1 SGHVS, CDR2 FQNEAQ. The germline V and J ends were trimmed by 5 bases and 8 bases, with 28 bases remaining between them. This chain's CDR3 is CASSTLGGADDWGDEQFF. CDR3 DNA: TGTGCCAGCAGCACCCTCGGGGGAGCGGACGATTGGGGGGATGAGCAGTTCTTC.

This chain uses TRBV19 with TRBJ1-5; unclear D gene. CDR3 length equals 17 residues. Germline CDR1 is LNHDA and CDR2 is SQIVND (reference sequence). V was trimmed by 3 bases and J by 4 bases, leaving 19 bases between them. CDR3 nucleotides: TGTGCCAGTAGTATGACTGTTGTTGCAGCTTTAAATCAGCCCCAGCATTTT. Translation: CASSMTVVAALNQPQHF.

The V and J genes are TRBV3-1 (or the pseudogene TRBV3-2) and TRBJ2-1, with 9 bases fitting TRBD1. Germline CDR1 is LGHDT and CDR2 is YNNKEL (reference sequence). This CDR3 comprises 18 residues. The V segment lost 3 bases and the J segment 0 bases; nucleotides outside the gene matches: 9. The chain's CDR3 is CASSQLRDRVSSYNEQFF. Here the CDR3 DNA reads TGTGCCAGCAGCCAGCTCCGGGACAGGGTTAGCTCCTACAATGAGCAGTTCTTC.

V is TRBV7-3 and J is TRBJ2-2; D not certain. V was trimmed by 5 bases and J by 4 bases, leaving 11 bases between them. There are 14 residues in the CDR3. Germline CDR1 and CDR2: SGHTA and FQGTGA. The CDR3 loop reads CASSILLGTGELFF. The DNA for the CDR3 is TGTGCCAGCAGCATCCTACTTGGCACCGGGGAGCTGTTTTTT.

The V call is TRBV6-6, the J call TRBJ1-5; 7 bases line up with TRBD1. The CDR3 contains 17 residues. Germline V gene data show CDR1 as MNHNY and CDR2 as SVGAGI (reference sequence). With V trimmed by 6 bases and J by 0 bases, 11 bases remained unmatched. CDR3 nucleotide sequence: TGTGCCAGCAGCCGAAAAGGGACAGCTAATAGCAATCAGCCCCAGCATTTT. It is translated as CASSRKGTANSNQPQHF.

V and J are TRBV7-9 and TRBJ2-7, with D tentatively TRBD2 (6 bases). The CDR3 spans 15 residues. CDR1 is SEHNR and CDR2 is FQNEAQ in the germline V gene (reference sequence). V was trimmed by 1 base and J by 5 bases, leaving 15 bases between them. The CDR3 DNA sequence: TGTGCCAGCAGCTTAGTGGCCGGGAGTCTCCACGAGCAGTACTTC. Protein: CASSLVAGSLHEQYF. Looking up the rest from reference TRBV7-9 and TRBJ2-7 gives the full variable domain: DTGVSQNPRHKITKRGQNVTFRCDPISEHNRLYWYRQTLGQGPEFLTYFQNEAQLEKSRLLSDRFSAERPKGSFSTLEIQRTEQGDSAMYLCASSLVAGSLHEQYFGPGTRLTVT.

V and J are TRBV4-2 and TRBJ1-4; 9 bases fit TRBD1. In germline, CDR1 is LGHNA, CDR2 YNFKEQ. The CDR3 contains 16 residues. Trimming at V came to 0 bases and at J to 8 bases, leaving 7 bases not matched to a gene. The CDR3 loop reads CASSQDGGTGWEKLFF. DNA for the CDR3: TGTGCCAGCAGCCAAGATGGCGGGACAGGGTGGGAAAAACTGTTTTTT.

The chain uses TRBV9 and TRBJ1-3; tentative D call: TRBD1 (5 bases). The V end was cut by 4 bases, the J end by 4 bases, with 15 bases between. CDR1 and CDR2 from the germline V gene are SGDLS and YYNGEE. This CDR3 has 15 residues. CDR3 bases: TGTGCCAGCAGCCCCCAAAAGGGGTCAGGAAACACCATATATTTT. Translating gives CASSPQKGSGNTIYF.

The chain couples TRBV19 to TRBJ2-1, with 13 bases identical to TRBD2. The V segment lost 6 bases and the J segment 10 bases; nucleotides outside the gene matches: 9. The CDR3 consists of 15 residues. From germline, CDR1 is LNHDA and CDR2 SQIVND (reference sequence). CDR3 sequence reads: CASSKTRLAGGEQFF. The DNA for the CDR3 is TGTGCCAGTAGCAAGACAAGACTAGCGGGAGGCGAGCAGTTCTTC.

J is TRBJ2-2 and V is TRBV19, with 9 bases matching TRBD1. V trimming: 1 base; J trimming: 4 bases; junction bases outside the gene matches: 10. This CDR3 has 18 residues. Germline V gene lookup returns CDR1 LNHDA and CDR2 SQIVND (reference sequence). The CDR3 here is CASSIGVGTGRSTGELFF. In DNA, the CDR3 is TGTGCCAGTAGTATAGGCGTTGGGACAGGGAGGAGCACCGGGGAGCTGTTTTTT.

This clone occurred a few times. This rearrangement joins TRBV28 to TRBJ2-3, with D perhaps TRBD2 (5 bases). The CDR3 runs to 17 residues. Trimming took off 4 bases at V and 3 bases at J, with 20 bases between the two ends. Germline CDR1 and CDR2: MDHEN and SYDVKM. CDR3 nucleotides: TGTGCCAGCAGTTCGCGGACTGGTGACAAAGGGACAGATACGCAGTATTTT. As protein: CASSSRTGDKGTDTQYF.

This sequence joins TRBV12-3 or TRBV12-4 and TRBJ1-1; TRBD1 is a possible D gene (5 bases). The CDR3 loop spans 11 amino acids. With 3 bases removed from V and 9 bases from J, the gap between germline ends came to 8 bases. Here the CDR3 DNA reads TGTGCCAGCAGTTTCAGGGCGCAAGCTTTCTTT. Translating it yields CASSFRAQAFF.

The chain links TRBV14 to TRBJ2-7; TRBD2 matches at 8 bases. The ends lost 6 bases at V and 0 bases at J; junction bases unmatched: 7. The germline V gene encodes CDR1 SGHDN and CDR2 FVKESK. This CDR3 is 15 amino acids long. CDR3 in DNA: TGTGCCAGCAGGCGAACTAGCGGACTCTCCTACGAGCAGTACTTC. Translation gives CASRRTSGLSYEQYF.

This clone showed up just once. The rearrangement joins TRBV5-1 to TRBJ1-1, with 7 bases identical to TRBD1. The CDR3 spans 17 residues. CDR1 and CDR2 from the germline V gene are SGHRS and YFSETQ. The junction had 14 bases not matched to a gene; V was cut back by 6 bases and J by 0 bases. The CDR3 protein is CASTLDGGRGVNTEAFF. The CDR3 bases are TGCGCCAGCACCCTGGACGGGGGCAGGGGGGTGAACACTGAAGCTTTCTTT. Full variable domain (outside the CDR3, taken from reference TRBV5-1 and TRBJ1-1): KAGVTQTPRYLIKTRGQQVTLSCSPISGHRSVSWYQQTPGQGLQFLFEYFSETQRNKGNFPGRFSGRQFSNSRSEMNVSTLELGDSALYLCASTLDGGRGVNTEAFFGQGTRLTVV.

In its sample, this clone was seen once. The gene calls are TRBV11-3 and TRBJ2-1, with a tentative D call TRBD1 (6 bases). Looked up from germline, CDR1 is SGHNT and CDR2 is YENEEA. V was cut by 6 bases and J by 3 bases, with 18 bases left in between. The CDR3 sequence is 16 residues long. Here the CDR3 DNA reads TGTGCCAGCAGTCCCCTTGGACGGGACAACTACAATGAGCAGTTCTTC. This encodes CASSPLGRDNYNEQFF.

This clone was seen a few times. The chain recombines TRBV11-2 with TRBJ2-1; the D gene is possibly TRBD2 (6 bases). Trimming took 2 bases from V and 4 from J, leaving 12 bases between them. This CDR3 contains 15 residues. Germline CDR1 is SGHAT and CDR2 is FQNNGV. The CDR3 region is CASSLRVGGYNEQFF. The DNA of the CDR3 is TGTGCCAGCAGCTTACGTGTCGGGGGTTACAATGAGCAGTTCTTC.

This clone has more than one count but fewer than ten. This chain uses TRBV7-9 with TRBJ2-3; maybe TRBD2 (6 bases). The CDR3 is 16 amino acids. Germline loops: CDR1 SEHNR, CDR2 FQNEAQ (reference sequence). V was trimmed by 0 bases and J by 2 bases, leaving 12 bases between them. CDR3 residues: CASSLAYLADTDTQYF. In nucleotides, the CDR3 is TGTGCCAGCAGCTTAGCGTATTTAGCGGACACAGATACGCAGTATTTT. Full variable domain (outside the CDR3, taken from reference TRBV7-9 and TRBJ2-3): DTGVSQNPRHKITKRGQNVTFRCDPISEHNRLYWYRQTLGQGPEFLTYFQNEAQLEKSRLLSDRFSAERPKGSFSTLEIQRTEQGDSAMYLCASSLAYLADTDTQYFGPGTRLTVL.

The chain combines TRBV19 with TRBJ2-7; TRBD2 agrees at 8 bases. With 5 bases clipped from V and 5 bases from J, the junction kept 8 bases outside the gene matches. This CDR3 spans 14 amino acids. Germline CDR1 and CDR2: LNHDA and SQIVND (reference sequence). The CDR3 sequence: CASSSRTSNHEQYF. The DNA for the CDR3 is TGTGCCAGTAGTTCTCGGACTAGCAACCACGAGCAGTACTTC.

The rearrangement uses TRBV11-2 and TRBJ2-4, with TRBD2 matching over 10 bases. The CDR3 is 18 amino acids. V gave up 1 base and J gave up 0 bases; unmatched junction bases: 6. The germline V gene has CDR1 SGHAT and CDR2 FQNNGV. DNA for the CDR3: TGTGCCAGCAGCTTAGGGACTAGCGGACTAATAGCCAAAAACATTCAGTACTTC. It translates to CASSLGTSGLIAKNIQYF.

The V and J genes are TRBV15 and TRBJ1-3; a weak D match, TRBD1 (5 bases). The CDR3 spans 15 residues. V gave up 6 bases and J gave up 0 bases, with 12 bases separating them. Germline-derived CDR1 and CDR2 are LNHNV and YYDKDF (reference sequence). The CDR3 is CATSKTAYSGNTIYF. CDR3 nucleotide sequence: TGTGCCACCAGTAAGACAGCTTACTCTGGAAACACCATATATTTT.

The rearrangement uses TRBV19 and TRBJ2-3; 8 positions agree with TRBD1. V lost 4 bases to trimming and J lost 0 bases; unmatched junction nucleotides: 6. This CDR3 has 16 residues. The germline gives CDR1 LNHDA, CDR2 SQIVND (reference sequence). CDR3 in amino acids: CASSTDRGTSTDTQYF. In DNA, the CDR3 is TGTGCCAGTAGTACTGACAGGGGTACTAGCACAGATACGCAGTATTTT.

The chain employs TRBV30 and TRBJ2-5, with TRBD2 identical over 9 bases. After removal of 5 bases from V and 5 bases from J, the junction contained 9 bases not matched to a gene. The CDR3 sequence is 14 residues long. Germline CDR1 reads GTSNPN; CDR2 reads SVGIG (reference sequence). CDR3 sequence reads: CAWGIAGAGETQYF. For the CDR3, the DNA is TGTGCCTGGGGGATAGCGGGAGCCGGGGAGACCCAGTACTTC. The full variable domain, its missing parts supplied by reference TRBV30 and TRBJ2-5, is SQTIHQWPATLVQPVGSPLSLECTVEGTSNPNLYWYRQAAGRGLQLLFYSVGIGQISSEVPQNLSASRPQDRQFILSSKKLLLSDSGFYLCAWGIAGAGETQYFGPGTRLLVL.

V usage is TRBV6-2 or TRBV6-3 and J usage is TRBJ1-2, with 7 positions matching TRBD1. With V trimmed by 2 bases and J by 1 base, 4 bases remained unmatched. Germline CDR1 and CDR2: MNHEY and SVGEGT. This CDR3 is 15 amino acids long. CDR3 sequence reads: CASSYAGQRNYGYTF. The DNA for the CDR3 is TGTGCCAGCAGTTACGCGGGACAGCGTAACTATGGCTACACCTTC.

This clone was counted a few times. The chain has TRBV19 and TRBJ1-5; D is perhaps TRBD1 (5 bases). CDR1 LNHDA and CDR2 SQIVND come from the germline V gene (reference sequence). The CDR3 covers 15 residues. Deletions cut 6 bases from V and 7 bases from J, with 19 bases between. The CDR3 spells CASSGGGGKRQPQHF. The CDR3, as DNA: TGTGCCAGTAGCGGCGGGGGAGGGAAGAGACAGCCCCAGCATTTT.

The chain recombines TRBV7-2 with TRBJ1-3; weak D call: TRBD1 (5 bases). Germline V gene sequence: CDR1 SGHTA, CDR2 FQGNSA. This CDR3 has 14 residues. Trimming left V 3 bases short and J 3 bases short, with 9 bases between. The DNA of the CDR3 is TGTGCCAGCAGCTTTTCAGGGTTTGGAAACACCATATATTTT. It specifies CASSFSGFGNTIYF.

The chain has TRBV7-6 and TRBJ2-5, with TRBD2 matching over 7 bases. The V gene end was trimmed by 1 base and the J gene end by 4 bases; junction bases not matched to a gene: 9. The germline gives CDR1 SGHVS, CDR2 FNYEAQ. This CDR3 is 16 amino acids long. CDR3 sequence: CASSLDSSGNSETQYF. In DNA form, the CDR3 reads TGTGCCAGCAGCTTAGATTCCAGCGGGAACTCAGAGACCCAGTACTTC.